This TCR beta chain comes out of a study of T cells in Graves' hyperthyroidism and ophthalmopathy. Across the study: Peripheral blood was drawn at first diagnosis, prior to all treatment.

RNA transcripts provided the source from which TCR beta CDR3 regions were amplified. A set of HTBI primers served as the primers for a first-round RT-PCR of the TCR CDR3. One entry per CDR3 protein, called by TCRdb with MiXCR from the multiplex PCR reads. The sample shows around 180,000 distinct CDR3 sequences, more than 15% of them seen only once. Hyperthyroidism had been newly diagnosed in patients aged 18 to 65, and its duration was under 2 months. The PBMCs had their origin in 10 ml of fresh peripheral blood. The CDR3 is made up of 15 amino acids. V was clipped by 2 bases and J by 4 bases; unmatched bases: 6. The germline CDR1 and CDR2 sequences are SGHTA and FQGNSA.

Sequences were obtained from blood. This chain joins TRBV7-2 and TRBJ2-5; 8 bases align to TRBD1. The clonotype originates from a woman in her forties or fifties with Graves' hyperthyroidism. The CDR3 sequence is CASSLQGATGETQYF. The CDR3 DNA reads as TGTGCCAGCAGCTTACAGGGGGCGACGGGAGAGACCCAGTACTTC.